Below, one T cell receptor beta chain is given with its context. From the 5' RACE reads, TCRdb called clonotypes with MiXCR, one entry per CDR3 protein. The sample carries more than 350,000 distinct CDR3 sequences, 11% recorded once. The germline CDR1 and CDR2 sequences are MNHNS and SASEGT. The V and J ends lost 4 bases and 3 bases respectively, with 15 bases between them. The CDR3 has 15 amino acids. This record comes from a study of T cells after yellow fever vaccination. The origin of this receptor is a man between 18 and 29 years old who received the YFV17D yellow fever vaccine. The starting material was PBMCs, obtained on the day of the first yellow fever vaccination. The chain couples TRBV6-1 to TRBJ1-2; TRBD1 might be the D (6 bases). The CDR3 reads CASSVGAAVYYGYTF. The CDR3 DNA reads as TGTGCCAGCAGTGTGGGGGCAGCCGTATACTATGGCTACACCTTC.